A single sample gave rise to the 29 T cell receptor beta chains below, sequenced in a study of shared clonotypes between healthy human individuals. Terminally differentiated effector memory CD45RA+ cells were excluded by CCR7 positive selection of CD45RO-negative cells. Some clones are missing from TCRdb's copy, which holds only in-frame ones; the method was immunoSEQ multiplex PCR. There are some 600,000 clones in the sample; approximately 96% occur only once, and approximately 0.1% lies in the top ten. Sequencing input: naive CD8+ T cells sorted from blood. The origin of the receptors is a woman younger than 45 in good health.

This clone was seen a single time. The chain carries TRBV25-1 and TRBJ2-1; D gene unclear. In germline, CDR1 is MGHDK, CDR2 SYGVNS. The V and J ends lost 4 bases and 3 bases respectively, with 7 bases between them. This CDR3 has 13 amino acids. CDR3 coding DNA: TGTGCCAGCAGTGCCGGTTACTACAATGAGCAGTTCTTC. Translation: CASSAGYYNEQFF.

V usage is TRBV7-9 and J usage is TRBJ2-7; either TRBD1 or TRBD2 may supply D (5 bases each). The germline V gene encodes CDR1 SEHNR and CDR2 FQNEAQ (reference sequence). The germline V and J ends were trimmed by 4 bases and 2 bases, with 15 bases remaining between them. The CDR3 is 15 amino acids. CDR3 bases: TGTGCCAGCAGCTCCCCCCGGGACGGCGCCTACGAGCAGTACTTC. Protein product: CASSSPRDGAYEQYF.

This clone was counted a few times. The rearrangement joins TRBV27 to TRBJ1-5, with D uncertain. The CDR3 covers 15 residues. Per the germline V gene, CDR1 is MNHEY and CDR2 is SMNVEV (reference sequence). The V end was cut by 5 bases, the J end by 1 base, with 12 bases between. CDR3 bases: TGTGCCAGCAGTGTGGTGTTTGGGAGCAATCAGCCCCAGCATTTT. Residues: CASSVVFGSNQPQHF.

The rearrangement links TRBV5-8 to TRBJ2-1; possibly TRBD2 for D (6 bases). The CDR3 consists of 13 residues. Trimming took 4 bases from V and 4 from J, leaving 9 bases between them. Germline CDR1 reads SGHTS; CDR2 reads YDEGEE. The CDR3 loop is CASSRDFYNEQFF. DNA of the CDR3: TGTGCCAGCAGCAGGGACTTTTACAATGAGCAGTTCTTC.

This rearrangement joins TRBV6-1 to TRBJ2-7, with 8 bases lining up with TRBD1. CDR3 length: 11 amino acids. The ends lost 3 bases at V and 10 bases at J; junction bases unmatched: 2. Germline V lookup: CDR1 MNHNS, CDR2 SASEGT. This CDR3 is CASSETGEQYF. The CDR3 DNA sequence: TGTGCCAGCAGTGAGACAGGGGAACAGTACTTC.

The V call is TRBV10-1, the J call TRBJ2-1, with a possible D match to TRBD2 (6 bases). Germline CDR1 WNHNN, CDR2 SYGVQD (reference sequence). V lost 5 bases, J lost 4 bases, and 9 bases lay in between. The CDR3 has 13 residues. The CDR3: CASSSGLYNEQFF. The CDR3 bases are TGCGCCAGCAGTAGCGGGTTGTACAATGAGCAGTTCTTC.

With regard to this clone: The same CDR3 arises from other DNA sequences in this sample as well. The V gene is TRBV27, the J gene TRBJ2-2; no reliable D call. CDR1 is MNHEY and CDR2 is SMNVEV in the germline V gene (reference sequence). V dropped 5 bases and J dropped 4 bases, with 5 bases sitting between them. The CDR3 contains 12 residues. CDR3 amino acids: CASSLLTGELFF. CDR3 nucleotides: TGTGCCAGCAGTCTCCTCACCGGGGAGCTGTTTTTT.

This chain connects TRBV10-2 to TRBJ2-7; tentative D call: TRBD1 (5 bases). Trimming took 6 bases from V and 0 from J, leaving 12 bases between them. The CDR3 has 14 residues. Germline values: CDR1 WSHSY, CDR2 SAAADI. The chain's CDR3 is CASSVHRSSYEQYF. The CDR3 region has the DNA TGCGCCAGCAGCGTCCACAGGAGCTCCTACGAGCAGTACTTC.

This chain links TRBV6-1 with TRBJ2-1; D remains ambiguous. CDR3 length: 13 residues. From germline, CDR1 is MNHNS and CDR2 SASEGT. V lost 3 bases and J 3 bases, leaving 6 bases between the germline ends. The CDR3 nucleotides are TGTGCCAGCAGTGACGGAGTCTACAATGAGCAGTTCTTC. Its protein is CASSDGVYNEQFF.

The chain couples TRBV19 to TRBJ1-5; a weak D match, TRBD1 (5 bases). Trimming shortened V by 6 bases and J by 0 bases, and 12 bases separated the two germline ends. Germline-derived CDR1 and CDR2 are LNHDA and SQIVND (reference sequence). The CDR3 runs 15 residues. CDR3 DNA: TGTGCCAGTAGCTTAGACAGTTTTAGCAATCAGCCCCAGCATTTT. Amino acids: CASSLDSFSNQPQHF.

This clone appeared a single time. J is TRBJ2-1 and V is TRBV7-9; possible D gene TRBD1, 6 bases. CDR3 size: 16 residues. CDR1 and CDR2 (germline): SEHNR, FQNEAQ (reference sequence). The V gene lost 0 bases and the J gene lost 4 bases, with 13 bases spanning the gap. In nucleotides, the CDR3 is TGTGCCAGCAGCTTAGCGCTAGGGGGACCTTACAATGAGCAGTTCTTC. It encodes CASSLALGGPYNEQFF.

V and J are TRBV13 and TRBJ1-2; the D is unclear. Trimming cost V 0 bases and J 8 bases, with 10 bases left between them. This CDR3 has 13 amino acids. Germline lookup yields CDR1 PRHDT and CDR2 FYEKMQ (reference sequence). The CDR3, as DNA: TGTGCCAGCAGCTTAGGCCGAGATAGGGGCTACACCTTC. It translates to CASSLGRDRGYTF.

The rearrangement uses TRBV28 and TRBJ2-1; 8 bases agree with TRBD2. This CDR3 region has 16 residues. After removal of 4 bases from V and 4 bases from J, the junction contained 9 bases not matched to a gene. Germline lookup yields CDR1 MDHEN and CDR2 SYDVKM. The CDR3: CASSSLLSGSYNEQFF. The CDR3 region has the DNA TGTGCCAGCAGTTCTCTCCTAAGCGGGAGTTACAATGAGCAGTTCTTC.

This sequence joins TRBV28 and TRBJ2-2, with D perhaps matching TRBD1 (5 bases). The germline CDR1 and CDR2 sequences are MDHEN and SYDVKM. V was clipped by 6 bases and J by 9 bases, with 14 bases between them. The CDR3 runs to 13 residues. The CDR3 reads CASRLGVGWELFF. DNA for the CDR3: TGTGCCAGCAGATTAGGGGTGGGATGGGAGCTGTTTTTT.

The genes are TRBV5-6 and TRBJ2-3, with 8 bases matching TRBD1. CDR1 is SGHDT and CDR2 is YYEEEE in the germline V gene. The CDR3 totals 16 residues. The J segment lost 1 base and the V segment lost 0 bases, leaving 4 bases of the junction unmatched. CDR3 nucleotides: TGTGCCAGCAGCTTGGGAGTGGACAGGGGCACAGATACGCAGTATTTT. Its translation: CASSLGVDRGTDTQYF. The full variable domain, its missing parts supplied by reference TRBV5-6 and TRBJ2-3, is DAGVTQSPTHLIKTRGQQVTLRCSPKSGHDTVSWYQQALGQGPQFIFQYYEEEERQRGNFPDRFSGHQFPNYSSELNVNALLLGDSALYLCASSLGVDRGTDTQYFGPGTRLTVL.

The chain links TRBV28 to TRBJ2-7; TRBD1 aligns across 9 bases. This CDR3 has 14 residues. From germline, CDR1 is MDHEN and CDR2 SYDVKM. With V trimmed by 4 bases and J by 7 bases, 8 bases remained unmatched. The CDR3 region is CASSYTGTGWEQYF. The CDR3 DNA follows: TGTGCCAGCAGTTATACCGGGACAGGGTGGGAGCAGTACTTC.

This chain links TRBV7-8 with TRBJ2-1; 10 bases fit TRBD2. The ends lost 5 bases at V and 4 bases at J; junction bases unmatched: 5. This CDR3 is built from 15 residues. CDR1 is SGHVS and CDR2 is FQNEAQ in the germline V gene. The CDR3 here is CASSTGLATYNEQFF. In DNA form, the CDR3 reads TGTGCCAGCAGCACGGGACTAGCGACATACAATGAGCAGTTCTTC.

Here the CDR3 DNA reads TGCGCCAGCAGCTGGGACGGGAACACTGAAGCTTTCTTT. Residues: CASSWDGNTEAFF. The gene calls are TRBV5-1 and TRBJ1-1; D might be TRBD1 (5 bases). The CDR3 covers 13 residues. Between the trimmed V and J ends, which lost 3 bases and 1 base, there was a span of 7 bases. Germline assignment: CDR1 SGHRS and CDR2 YFSETQ.

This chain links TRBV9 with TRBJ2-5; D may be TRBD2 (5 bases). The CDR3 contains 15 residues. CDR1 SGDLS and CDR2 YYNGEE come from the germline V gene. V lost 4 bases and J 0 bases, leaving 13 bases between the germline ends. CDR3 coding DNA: TGTGCCAGCAGCCCCGGCCGGGGATACCAAGAGACCCAGTACTTC. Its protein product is CASSPGRGYQETQYF.

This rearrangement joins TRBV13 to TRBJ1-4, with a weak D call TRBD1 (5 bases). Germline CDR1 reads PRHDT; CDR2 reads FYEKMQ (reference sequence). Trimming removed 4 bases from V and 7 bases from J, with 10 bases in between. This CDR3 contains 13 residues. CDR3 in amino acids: CASSSAGSEKLFF. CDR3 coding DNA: TGTGCCAGCAGCTCAGCAGGGAGTGAAAAACTGTTTTTT.

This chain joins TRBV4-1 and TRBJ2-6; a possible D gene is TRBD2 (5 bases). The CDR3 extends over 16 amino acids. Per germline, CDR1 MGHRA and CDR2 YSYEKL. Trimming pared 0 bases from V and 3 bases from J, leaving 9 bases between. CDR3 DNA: TGCGCCAGCAGCCAAGAACTAGGCGGTGGGGCCAACGTCCTGACTTTC. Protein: CASSQELGGGANVLTF.

CDR3 loop: CASSLAPGPNNEQFF. CDR3 DNA sequence: TGTGCCAGCAGCTTGGCCCCTGGCCCGAACAATGAGCAGTTCTTC. V gene TRBV5-5 combines with J gene TRBJ2-1, with no clear D. Trimming took off 0 bases at V and 5 bases at J, with 12 bases between the two ends. The CDR3 is made up of 15 amino acids. Germline CDR1 reads SGHKS; CDR2 reads YYEKEE (reference sequence).

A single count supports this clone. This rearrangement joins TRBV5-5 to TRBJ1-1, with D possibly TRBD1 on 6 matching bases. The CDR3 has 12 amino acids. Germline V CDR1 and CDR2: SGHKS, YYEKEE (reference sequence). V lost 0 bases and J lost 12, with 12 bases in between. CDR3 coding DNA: TGTGCCAGCAGCTTGGGGACAGTCGGTTCTTTCTTT. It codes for CASSLGTVGSFF.

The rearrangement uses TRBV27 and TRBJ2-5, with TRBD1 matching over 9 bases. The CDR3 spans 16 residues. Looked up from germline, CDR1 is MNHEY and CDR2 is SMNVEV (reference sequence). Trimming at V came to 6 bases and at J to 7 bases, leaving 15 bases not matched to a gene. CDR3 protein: CASSPDRGERLGTQYF. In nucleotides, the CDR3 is TGTGCCAGCAGCCCGGACAGGGGCGAACGGTTAGGGACCCAGTACTTC.

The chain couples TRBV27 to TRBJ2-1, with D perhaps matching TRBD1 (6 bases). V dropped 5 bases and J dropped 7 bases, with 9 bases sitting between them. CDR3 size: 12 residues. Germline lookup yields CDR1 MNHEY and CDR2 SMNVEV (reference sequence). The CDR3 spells CASSQGLNEQFF. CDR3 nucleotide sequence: TGTGCCAGCAGTCAGGGGCTGAATGAGCAGTTCTTC.

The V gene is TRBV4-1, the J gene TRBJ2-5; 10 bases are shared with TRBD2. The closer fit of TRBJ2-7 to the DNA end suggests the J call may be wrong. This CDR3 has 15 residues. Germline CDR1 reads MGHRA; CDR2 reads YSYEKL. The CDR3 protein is CASSQTSGAIYEQYF. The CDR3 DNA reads TGCGCCAGCAGCCAAACTAGCGGGGCGATCTACGAGCAGTACTTC.

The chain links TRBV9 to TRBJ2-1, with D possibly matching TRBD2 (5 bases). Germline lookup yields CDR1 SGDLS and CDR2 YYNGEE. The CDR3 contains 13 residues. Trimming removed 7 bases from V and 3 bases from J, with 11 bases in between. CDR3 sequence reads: CASAGLNYNEQFF. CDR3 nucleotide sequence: TGTGCCAGCGCTGGACTCAACTACAATGAGCAGTTCTTC.

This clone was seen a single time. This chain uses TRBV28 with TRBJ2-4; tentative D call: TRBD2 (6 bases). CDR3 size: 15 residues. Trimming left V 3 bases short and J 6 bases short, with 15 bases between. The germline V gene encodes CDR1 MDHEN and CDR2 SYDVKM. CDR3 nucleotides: TGTGCCAGCAGTTTTGCTGGGTTCGGGGGAAACATTCAGTACTTC. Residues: CASSFAGFGGNIQYF.

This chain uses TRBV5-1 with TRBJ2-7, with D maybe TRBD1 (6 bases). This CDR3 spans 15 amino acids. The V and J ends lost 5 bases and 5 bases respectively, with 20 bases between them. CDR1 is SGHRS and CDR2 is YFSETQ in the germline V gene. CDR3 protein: CASSIDRPSDDEQYF. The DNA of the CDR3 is TGCGCCAGCAGTATAGACAGGCCTTCCGATGACGAGCAGTACTTC. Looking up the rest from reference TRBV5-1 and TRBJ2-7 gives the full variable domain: KAGVTQTPRYLIKTRGQQVTLSCSPISGHRSVSWYQQTPGQGLQFLFEYFSETQRNKGNFPGRFSGRQFSNSRSEMNVSTLELGDSALYLCASSIDRPSDDEQYFGPGTRLTVT.